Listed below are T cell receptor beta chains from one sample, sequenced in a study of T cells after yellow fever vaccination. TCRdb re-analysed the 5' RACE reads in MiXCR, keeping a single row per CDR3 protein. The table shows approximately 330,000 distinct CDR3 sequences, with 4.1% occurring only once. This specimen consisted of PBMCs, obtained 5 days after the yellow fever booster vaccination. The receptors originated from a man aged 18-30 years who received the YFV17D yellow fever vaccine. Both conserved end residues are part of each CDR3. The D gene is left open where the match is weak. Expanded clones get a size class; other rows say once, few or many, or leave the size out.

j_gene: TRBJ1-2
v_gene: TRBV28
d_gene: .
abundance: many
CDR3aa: CASSLGISVYGYTF
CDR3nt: TGTGCCAGCAGTCTGGGGATTTCCGTCTATGGCTACACCTTC

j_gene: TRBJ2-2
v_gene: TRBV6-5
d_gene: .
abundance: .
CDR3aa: CASSYPSEGGPGGELFF
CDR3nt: TGTGCCAGCAGTTACCCAAGCGAGGGGGGGCCCGGCGGGGAGCTGTTTTTT

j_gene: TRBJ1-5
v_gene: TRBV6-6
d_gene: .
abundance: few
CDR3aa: CASSPGFGQPQHF
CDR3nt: TGTGCCAGCAGTCCAGGGTTTGGTCAGCCCCAGCATTTT

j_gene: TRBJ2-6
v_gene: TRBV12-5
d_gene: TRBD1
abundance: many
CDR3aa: CASAQRQGKMTGANVLTF
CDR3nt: TGTGCTAGTGCCCAGCGACAGGGAAAAATGACTGGGGCCAACGTCCTGACTTTC

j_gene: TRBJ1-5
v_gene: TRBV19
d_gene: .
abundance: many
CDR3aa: CASSIDRKQPQHF
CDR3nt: TGTGCCAGTAGTATAGATCGCAAGCAGCCCCAGCATTTT

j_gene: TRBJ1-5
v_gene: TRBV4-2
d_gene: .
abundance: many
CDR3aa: CASSQERGYQPQHF
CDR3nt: TGTGCCAGCAGCCAAGAAAGGGGTTATCAGCCCCAGCATTTT

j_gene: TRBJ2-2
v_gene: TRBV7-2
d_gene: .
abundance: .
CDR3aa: CASSWMGTDTGELFF
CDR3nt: TGTGCCAGCAGCTGGATGGGGACGGACACCGGGGAGCTGTTTTTT

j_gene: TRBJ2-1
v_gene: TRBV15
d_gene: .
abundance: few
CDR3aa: CATSRPYPGRLNEQFF
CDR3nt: TGTGCCACCAGCAGGCCTTACCCAGGGAGGCTCAATGAGCAGTTCTTC

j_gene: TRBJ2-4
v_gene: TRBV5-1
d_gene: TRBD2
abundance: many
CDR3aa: CASSLLGLGRGTKNIQYF
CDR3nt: TGCGCCAGCAGCTTGTTGGGACTAGGACGGGGAACCAAAAACATTCAGTACTTC

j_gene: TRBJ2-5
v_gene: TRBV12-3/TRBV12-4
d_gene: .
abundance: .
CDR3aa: CASSHWLARTETQYF
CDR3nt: TGTGCCAGCAGCCACTGGCTAGCGAGAACCGAGACCCAGTACTTC

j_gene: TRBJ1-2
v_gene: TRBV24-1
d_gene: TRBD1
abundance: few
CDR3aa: CATSETGDSGYTF
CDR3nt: TGTGCCACCAGTGAGACAGGGGACTCTGGCTACACCTTC

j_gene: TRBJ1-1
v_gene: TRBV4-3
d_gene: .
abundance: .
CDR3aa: CASSQDSWDEAFF
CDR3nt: TGCGCCAGCAGCCAAGATAGCTGGGATGAAGCTTTCTTT

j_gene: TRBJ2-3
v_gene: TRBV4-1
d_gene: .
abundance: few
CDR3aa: CASSQVLANTDTQYF
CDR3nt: TGCGCCAGCAGCCAAGTCCTCGCGAACACAGATACGCAGTATTTT

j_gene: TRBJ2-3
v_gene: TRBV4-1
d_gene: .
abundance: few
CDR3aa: CASRGVSTDTQYF
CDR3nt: TGCGCCAGCAGGGGGGTTAGCACAGATACGCAGTATTTT

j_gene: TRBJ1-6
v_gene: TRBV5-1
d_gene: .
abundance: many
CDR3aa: CASSPDAGRYSPLHF
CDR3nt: TGCGCCAGCAGCCCGGACGCAGGGAGGTATTCACCCCTCCACTTT

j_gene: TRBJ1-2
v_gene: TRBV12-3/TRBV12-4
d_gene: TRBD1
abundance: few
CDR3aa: CASTDGGQEINYGYTF
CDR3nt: TGTGCCAGCACCGACGGGGGACAGGAGATTAACTATGGCTACACCTTC

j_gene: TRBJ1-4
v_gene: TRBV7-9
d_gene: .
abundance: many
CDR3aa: CASSWFEGVNEKLFF
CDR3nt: TGTGCCAGCAGCTGGTTTGAGGGGGTTAATGAAAAACTGTTTTTT

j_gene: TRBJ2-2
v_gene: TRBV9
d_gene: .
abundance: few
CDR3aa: CASSNSWTGELFF
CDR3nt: TGTGCCAGCAGCAACAGCTGGACCGGGGAGCTGTTTTTT

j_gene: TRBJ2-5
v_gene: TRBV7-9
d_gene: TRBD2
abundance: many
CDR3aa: CASSLGLAGAEETQYF
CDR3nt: TGTGCCAGCAGCTTAGGTCTAGCGGGGGCCGAAGAGACCCAGTACTTC

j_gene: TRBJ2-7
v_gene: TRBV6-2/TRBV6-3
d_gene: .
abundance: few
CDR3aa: CASSYTGLINQQYF
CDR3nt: TGTGCCAGCAGTTACACCGGACTAATCAATCAGCAGTACTTC

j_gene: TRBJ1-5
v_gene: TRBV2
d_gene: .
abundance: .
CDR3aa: CASGKGNQPQHF
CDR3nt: TGTGCCAGCGGAAAAGGGAATCAGCCCCAGCATTTT

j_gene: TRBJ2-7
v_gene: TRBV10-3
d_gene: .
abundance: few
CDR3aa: CAITSEGFNEQYF
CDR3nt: TGTGCCATCACCTCGGAGGGGTTCAACGAGCAGTACTTC

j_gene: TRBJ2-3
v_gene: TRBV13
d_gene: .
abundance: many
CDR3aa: CASSLAPPGRGYTDTQYF
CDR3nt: TGTGCCAGCAGCTTAGCCCCTCCGGGGCGGGGCTACACAGATACGCAGTATTTT

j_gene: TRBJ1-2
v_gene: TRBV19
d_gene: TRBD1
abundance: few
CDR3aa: CASSILSGTGNGYTF
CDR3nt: TGTGCCAGTAGTATACTCTCAGGGACAGGGAATGGCTACACCTTC

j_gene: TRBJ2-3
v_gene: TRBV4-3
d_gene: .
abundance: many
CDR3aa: CASSQDLTSRPGMGDTDTQYF
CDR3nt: TGCGCCAGCAGCCAAGATCTGACCTCCCGACCGGGGATGGGGGACACAGATACGCAGTATTTT

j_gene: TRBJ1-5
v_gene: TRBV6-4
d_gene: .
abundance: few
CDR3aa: CASSVERNQPQHF
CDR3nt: TGTGCCAGCAGTGTCGAGCGCAATCAGCCCCAGCATTTT

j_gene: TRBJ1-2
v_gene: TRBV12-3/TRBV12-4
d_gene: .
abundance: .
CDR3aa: CASSPGETAPFSGYTF
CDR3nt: TGTGCCAGCAGCCCGGGGGAGACAGCCCCGTTTTCTGGCTACACCTTC

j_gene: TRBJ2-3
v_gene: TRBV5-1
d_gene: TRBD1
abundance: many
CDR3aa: CASSLIKGAADTQYF
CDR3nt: TGCGCCAGCAGCTTGATAAAGGGGGCGGCAGATACGCAGTATTTT

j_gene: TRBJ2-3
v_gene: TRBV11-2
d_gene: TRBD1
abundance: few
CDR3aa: CASRPLTGGGVTQYF
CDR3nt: TGTGCCAGCAGACCCCTGACAGGGGGCGGCGTTACGCAGTATTTT

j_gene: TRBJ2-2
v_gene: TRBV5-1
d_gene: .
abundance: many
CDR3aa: CASSPPGTLNTGELFF
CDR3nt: TGCGCCAGCAGCCCACCCGGGACACTGAACACCGGGGAGCTGTTTTTT

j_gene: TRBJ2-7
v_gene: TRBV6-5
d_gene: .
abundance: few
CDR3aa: CASSRAGNYEQYF
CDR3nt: TGTGCCAGCAGTCGTGCAGGGAACTACGAGCAGTACTTC

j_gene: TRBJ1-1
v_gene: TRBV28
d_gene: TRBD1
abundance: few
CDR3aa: CASSTYRGSTEAFF
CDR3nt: TGTGCCAGCAGTACCTACAGGGGGAGCACTGAAGCTTTCTTT

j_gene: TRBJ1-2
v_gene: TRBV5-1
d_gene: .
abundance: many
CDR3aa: CASSLGQTSNYGYTF
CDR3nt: TGCGCCAGCAGCTTGGGGCAGACATCTAACTATGGCTACACCTTC

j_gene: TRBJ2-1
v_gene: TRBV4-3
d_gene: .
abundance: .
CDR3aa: CASSGAFGSSYNEQFF
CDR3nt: TGCGCCAGCAGCGGAGCCTTCGGCAGCTCCTACAATGAGCAGTTCTTC

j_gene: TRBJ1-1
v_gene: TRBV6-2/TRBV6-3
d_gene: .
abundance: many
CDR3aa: CASSSDLLGKAFF
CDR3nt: TGTGCCAGCAGCTCAGACCTTCTCGGGAAAGCTTTCTTT

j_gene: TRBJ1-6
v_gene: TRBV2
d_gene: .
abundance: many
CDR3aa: CASSEWVSPLHF
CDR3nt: TGTGCCAGCAGTGAGTGGGTGTCACCCCTCCACTTT

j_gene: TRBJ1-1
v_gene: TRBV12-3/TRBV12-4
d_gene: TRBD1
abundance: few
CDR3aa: CASSRGGSGAEAFF
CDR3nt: TGTGCCAGCAGTCGAGGGGGCTCTGGGGCTGAAGCTTTCTTT

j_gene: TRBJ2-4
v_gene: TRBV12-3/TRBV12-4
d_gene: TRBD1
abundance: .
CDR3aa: CASSRDSTLQYF
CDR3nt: TGTGCCAGCAGCCGGGACAGTACCCTTCAGTACTTC

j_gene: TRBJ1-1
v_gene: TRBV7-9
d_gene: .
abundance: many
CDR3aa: CASSPRALNTEAFF
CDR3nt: TGTGCCAGCAGCCCCCGGGCTCTGAACACTGAAGCTTTCTTT

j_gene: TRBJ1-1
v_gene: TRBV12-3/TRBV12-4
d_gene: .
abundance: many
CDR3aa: CASSFHVSEAFF
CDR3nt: TGTGCCAGCAGTTTTCACGTTTCTGAAGCTTTCTTT

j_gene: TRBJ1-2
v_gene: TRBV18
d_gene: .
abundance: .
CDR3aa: CASSPFYEGNYGYTF
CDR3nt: TGTGCCAGCTCGCCCTTCTACGAGGGCAACTATGGCTACACCTTC

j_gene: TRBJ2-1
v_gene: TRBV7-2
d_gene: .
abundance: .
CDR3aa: CASSYWLDEQFF
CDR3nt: TGTGCCAGCAGTTATTGGCTGGATGAGCAGTTCTTC